These T cell receptor beta chains were read from a single sample in a study of cytomegalovirus exposure and HLA in healthy donors. Generated by immunoSEQ multiplex PCR, the TCRdb table keeps only in-frame clones and is missing some. The top ten hold around 0.21% of the sample, which has 150,000 to 200,000 clones, more than 85% seen once. The material sequenced was PBMCs. The receptors stem from a girl in the first two years of life in good health and CMV-seronegative. Both conserved end residues are part of each CDR3. The D gene is left open where the match is weak. Clone size is stated in some rows and not others, as once, few, many or a class when expanded.

TRBJ1-4,TRBD1,15,TRBV30,once,TGTGCCTGGAGTCCCCGGGACAGAGCACGGGAAAAACTGTTTTTT,CAWSPRDRAREKLFF
TRBJ1-4,TRBD1,16,TRBV4-2,.,TGTGCCAGCAGCCAGGGACTCGGGACAGGGCGTGAAAAACTGTTTTTT,CASSQGLGTGREKLFF
TRBJ1-3,TRBD1,16,TRBV6-5,.,TGTGCCAGCAGTTACTCTGGGACAGGGTCCAGAAACACCATATATTTT,CASSYSGTGSRNTIYF
TRBJ2-2,TRBD2,15,TRBV19,.,TGTGCCAGTATTGTTCGGGGGGGAGGGACCGGGGAGCTGTTTTTT,CASIVRGGGTGELFF
TRBJ1-1,.,14,TRBV6-1,.,TGTGCCAGCAGGTCTGTACAGTCGAACACTGAAGCTTTCTTT,CASRSVQSNTEAFF
TRBJ2-5,.,16,TRBV7-9,.,TGTGCCAGCAGCTTATCTGGCGGGATGGATCAAGAGACCCAGTACTTC,CASSLSGGMDQETQYF
TRBJ1-5,.,13,TRBV30,.,TGTGCCTGGAGTGTACAGGAAAGTCAGCCCCAGCATTTT,CAWSVQESQPQHF
TRBJ2-7,TRBD1,13,TRBV2,.,TGTGCCAGCAGTGGGACAGGCTACTACGAGCAGTACTTC,CASSGTGYYEQYF
TRBJ2-7,TRBD2,12,TRBV2,.,TGTGCCAGCAGGGAGGGAGGACTAGGTTCCATCTTC,CASREGGLGSIF
TRBJ1-2,.,15,TRBV30,.,TGTGCCGGCCGCTCAGACAACCCGCCTAACTATGGCTACACCTTC,CAGRSDNPPNYGYTF
TRBJ2-7,.,15,TRBV7-9,.,TGTGCCAGCAGCTTAGCTAGCGGAGAGGGCTACGAGCAGTACTTC,CASSLASGEGYEQYF
TRBJ2-7,TRBD2,13,TRBV5-4,few,TGTGCCAGCAGGGGGACTAGCGACTACGAGCAGTACTTC,CASRGTSDYEQYF
TRBJ2-1,.,14,TRBV5-5,.,TGTGCCAGCAGCTTGGGAATTAGCGCCAATGAGCAGTTCTTC,CASSLGISANEQFF
TRBJ2-4,.,18,TRBV4-2,.,TGTGCCAGCAGCCAAGATCCGACAGGGACTCTAGCCAAAAACATTCAGTACTTC,CASSQDPTGTLAKNIQYF
TRBJ2-1,TRBD2,15,TRBV6-1,.,TGTGCCAGCCGGATATCGACTAGCGGGAGAAATGAGCAGTTCTTC,CASRISTSGRNEQFF
TRBJ2-7,.,17,TRBV6-1,.,TGTGCCAGCAGTGGACCCCTCCCAGGACAGATTACCTACGAGCAGTACTTC,CASSGPLPGQITYEQYF
TRBJ2-3,.,12,TRBV7-9,.,TGTGCCAGCAGCTTCGGACAGGATACGCAGTATTTT,CASSFGQDTQYF
TRBJ2-2,TRBD2,16,TRBV7-6,once,TGTGCCAGCAGCTTAACTAGCGGGGTCCACACCGGGGAGCTGTTTTTT,CASSLTSGVHTGELFF